Following are 17 T cell receptor beta chains from one sample sequenced in a study of type 1 regulatory T cells. These receptors' antigens are unknown. Using its own MiXCR run on the reads, TCRdb lists one record per CDR3 protein. The table has just under 65,000 distinct CDR3 sequences, roughly half seen once. Material: cultured non-Tr1 T cells, either the whole culture or a sorted T cell fraction (not recorded which). The receptors stem from a human donor in good health.

Regarding this clonotype: This may come from a read error, since a much larger clone is one base off. The V gene is TRBV20-1, the J gene TRBJ2-7; 7 nucleotides agree with TRBD2. Germline CDR1 is DFQATT and CDR2 is SNEGSKA (reference sequence). The CDR3 is made up of 15 amino acids. J lost 2 bases, V lost 7 bases, and 14 bases had no gene match. CDR3 protein: CSVIGTGGFAYEQYF. The CDR3 DNA reads TGCAGTGTCATAGGGACGGGAGGATTTGCCTACGAGCAGTACTTC.

This clonotype is categorized as medium-sized (0.01 to 0.1%). The chain joins TRBV20-1 to TRBJ1-1; D gene ambiguous. Per the germline V gene, CDR1 is DFQATT and CDR2 is SNEGSKA (reference sequence). This CDR3 region has 15 residues. V lost 4 bases, J lost 4 bases, and 19 bases lay in between. The CDR3 region is CSATARGVLGTEAFF. In DNA, the CDR3 is TGCAGTGCTACCGCCCGGGGAGTTTTAGGCACTGAAGCTTTCTTT.

The chain is built from TRBV18 and TRBJ1-2; 7 bases line up with TRBD1. Germline assignment: CDR1 KGHSH and CDR2 LQKENI. CDR3 size: 15 residues. The trim removed 3 bases at V and 6 bases at J, leaving 10 bases unmatched. CDR3 protein: CASSPSEQGLNGYTF. The CDR3 nucleotides read TGTGCCAGCTCACCCTCGGAACAGGGGTTGAATGGCTACACCTTC.

CDR3 amino acids: CASSLSYGYTF. The CDR3 nucleotides read TGTGCCAGCAGCCTGAGCTATGGCTACACCTTC. The chain links TRBV7-9 to TRBJ1-2; no definite D call. Germline CDR1 is SEHNR and CDR2 is FQNEAQ (reference sequence). Trimming stripped 5 bases from V and 4 bases from J, with 5 bases between. The CDR3 has 11 residues.

Only a few counts were recorded for this clonotype. V usage is TRBV6-6 and J usage is TRBJ2-5, with D maybe TRBD1 (5 bases). The CDR3 runs to 13 residues. The germline CDR1 and CDR2 sequences are MNHNY and SVGAGI (reference sequence). Trimming shortened V by 8 bases and J by 1 base, and 11 bases separated the two germline ends. CDR3 coding DNA: TGTGCCAGCGGCCAGGGCTTCCAAGAGACCCAGTACTTC. Its translation: CASGQGFQETQYF.

The chain combines TRBV12-3 or TRBV12-4 with TRBJ1-1; D gene uncertain. V dropped 2 bases and J dropped 4 bases, with 11 bases sitting between them. The length of the CDR3 is 14 residues. The CDR3 nucleotides are TGTGCCAGCAGTTTACGCGAGGGAGGCACTGAAGCTTTCTTT. Protein product: CASSLREGGTEAFF.

The rearrangement uses TRBV7-2 and TRBJ2-1; D perhaps matches TRBD1 (5 bases). Between the trimmed V and J ends, which lost 5 bases and 11 bases, there was a span of 13 bases. The CDR3 extends over 12 amino acids. Germline CDR1 SGHTA, CDR2 FQGNSA. The CDR3 nucleotides read TGTGCCAGCAGCACAGGTACAGGACAGCAGTTCTTC. Translating gives CASSTGTGQQFF.

A few counts support this clonotype. The chain links TRBV4-1 to TRBJ2-5, with TRBD2 matching over 9 bases. Germline CDR1 is MGHRA and CDR2 is YSYEKL. The V segment lost 2 bases and the J segment 5 bases; nucleotides outside the gene matches: 12. This CDR3 comprises 17 residues. The CDR3 reads CASSQRSTAGGKETQYF. The DNA of the CDR3 is TGCGCCAGCAGCCAAAGGTCAACAGCGGGGGGTAAGGAGACCCAGTACTTC.

V gene TRBV7-9 combines with J gene TRBJ2-1; D is ambiguous. Trimming pared 4 bases from V and 0 bases from J, leaving 4 bases between. Looked up from germline, CDR1 is SEHNR and CDR2 is FQNEAQ (reference sequence). The CDR3 consists of 13 residues. The CDR3 DNA is TGTGCCAGCAGCTCCCGCTCCTACAATGAGCAGTTCTTC. It is translated as CASSSRSYNEQFF.

The chain carries TRBV20-1 and TRBJ1-6; D ambiguous. The ends were cut back, 0 bases at V and 6 bases at J, with 15 bases in the middle. CDR1 DFQATT and CDR2 SNEGSKA come from the germline V gene (reference sequence). The CDR3 loop spans 16 amino acids. The CDR3 DNA sequence: TGCAGTGCTAGAGATGGCAGGACGTCGGGTAATTCACCCCTCCACTTT. Protein sequence: CSARDGRTSGNSPLHF.

This clonotype was recorded a few times. The chain joins TRBV2 to TRBJ1-4, with TRBD1 identical over 8 bases. The junction had 9 bases not matched to a gene; V was cut back by 4 bases and J by 8 bases. Germline CDR1 is SNHLY and CDR2 is FYNNEI. The CDR3 has 15 amino acids. The CDR3 DNA follows: TGTGCCAGCAGTGCCGCCCAGGGGGCGCAGGAAAAACTGTTTTTT. Amino acids: CASSAAQGAQEKLFF. The full variable domain, completed using reference TRBV2 and TRBJ1-4, is EPEVTQTPSHQVTQMGQEVILRCVPISNHLYFYWYRQILGQKVEFLVSFYNNEISEKSEIFDDQFSVERPDGSNFTLKIRSTKLEDSAMYFCASSAAQGAQEKLFFGSGTQLSVL.

Notes on this clonotype: At one boundary the junction diverges from the germline segment, which might be a read error. This rearrangement joins TRBV5-4 to TRBJ1-2; D unresolved. This CDR3 has 12 amino acids. Germline V gives CDR1 SGHNT, CDR2 YYREEE (reference sequence). The CDR3 loop is CASSLNSYGYTF. CDR3 DNA: TGTGCAAGCAGCTTGAATTCCTATGGCTACACCTTC.

The rearrangement joins TRBV19 to TRBJ1-4, with 8 bases identical to TRBD1. Germline trimming cut 1 base from V and 7 bases from J; bases unmatched to any gene: 11. CDR3 size: 17 residues. The germline gives CDR1 LNHDA, CDR2 SQIVND (reference sequence). The CDR3 loop reads CASSIARARGPGEKLFF. The DNA for the CDR3 is TGTGCCAGTAGTATAGCCCGGGCCAGGGGGCCCGGTGAAAAACTGTTTTTT.

This clonotype was detected only a few times. The gene calls are TRBV12-3 or TRBV12-4 and TRBJ1-5; 9 bases agree with TRBD1. The length of the CDR3 is 14 residues. The ends lost 5 bases at V and 7 bases at J; junction bases unmatched: 6. CDR3 residues: CASSGDRARQPQHF. In DNA, the CDR3 is TGTGCCAGCAGTGGGGACAGGGCGAGGCAGCCCCAGCATTTT.

This chain links TRBV24-1 with TRBJ1-2; perhaps TRBD1 as D (5 bases). V was clipped by 3 bases and J by 2 bases, with 12 bases between them. The germline V gene encodes CDR1 KGHDR and CDR2 SFDVKD. The CDR3 has 15 amino acids. The CDR3 protein is CATSDPRTGNYGYTF. The CDR3 nucleotides read TGTGCCACCAGTGATCCGCGCACAGGAAACTATGGCTACACCTTC.

The chain recombines TRBV2 with TRBJ2-7, with D unclear. Trimming left V 0 bases short and J 4 bases short, with 1 base between. CDR3 length: 11 amino acids. CDR1 is SNHLY, CDR2 FYNNEI, per germline. The CDR3 here is CASSEAYEQYF. Written as DNA, the CDR3 is TGTGCCAGCAGTGAAGCGTACGAGCAGTACTTC.

The V and J genes are TRBV7-2 and TRBJ2-3; no definite D call. V was trimmed by 0 bases and J by 5 bases, leaving 12 bases between them. CDR3 length: 15 residues. CDR1 and CDR2 from the germline V gene are SGHTA and FQGNSA. Here the CDR3 DNA reads TGTGCCAGCAGCTTAGCGCCATCTCGCCGAGATACGCAGTATTTT. This gives the protein CASSLAPSRRDTQYF. The entire variable domain, with the rest obtained from reference TRBV7-2 and TRBJ2-3, is as follows: GAGVSQSPSNKVTEKGKDVELRCDPISGHTALYWYRQSLGQGLEFLIYFQGNSAPDKSGLPSDRFSAERTGGSVSTLTIQRTQQEDSAVYLCASSLAPSRRDTQYFGPGTRLTVL.